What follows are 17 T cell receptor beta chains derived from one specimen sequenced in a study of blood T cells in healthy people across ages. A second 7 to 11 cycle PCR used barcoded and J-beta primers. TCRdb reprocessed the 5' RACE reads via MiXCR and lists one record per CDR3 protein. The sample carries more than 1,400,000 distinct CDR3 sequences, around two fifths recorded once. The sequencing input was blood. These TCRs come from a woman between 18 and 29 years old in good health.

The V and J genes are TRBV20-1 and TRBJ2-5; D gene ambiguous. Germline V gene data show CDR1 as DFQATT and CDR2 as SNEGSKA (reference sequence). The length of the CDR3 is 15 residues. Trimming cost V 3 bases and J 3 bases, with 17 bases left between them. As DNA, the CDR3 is TGCAGTGCTAGTGGCAGTGGCCACGCGGAAGAGACCCAGTACTTC. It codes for CSASGSGHAEETQYF.

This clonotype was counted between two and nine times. The DNA of the CDR3 is TGTGCCAGCAGCCAACGACCGGAAAATGAGCAGTTCTTC. This codes for CASSQRPENEQFF. This chain connects TRBV7-3 to TRBJ2-1; no firm D call. The V end lost 5 bases, the J end lost 7 bases, and 12 bases lay between the germline ends. Looked up from germline, CDR1 is SGHTA and CDR2 is FQGTGA. This CDR3 is built from 13 residues.

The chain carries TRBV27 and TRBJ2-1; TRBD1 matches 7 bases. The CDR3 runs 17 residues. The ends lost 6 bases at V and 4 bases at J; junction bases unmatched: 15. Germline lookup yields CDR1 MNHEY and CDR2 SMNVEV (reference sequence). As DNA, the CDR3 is TGTGCCAGCAGCCCGATGGGACAGTACCTCACTTACAATGAGCAGTTCTTC. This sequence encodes CASSPMGQYLTYNEQFF.

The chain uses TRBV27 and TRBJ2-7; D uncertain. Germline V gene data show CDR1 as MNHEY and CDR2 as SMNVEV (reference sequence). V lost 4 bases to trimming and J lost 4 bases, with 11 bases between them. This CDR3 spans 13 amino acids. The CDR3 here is CASSSYTSYEQYF. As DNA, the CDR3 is TGTGCCAGCAGTTCTTACACCTCTTACGAGCAGTACTTC.

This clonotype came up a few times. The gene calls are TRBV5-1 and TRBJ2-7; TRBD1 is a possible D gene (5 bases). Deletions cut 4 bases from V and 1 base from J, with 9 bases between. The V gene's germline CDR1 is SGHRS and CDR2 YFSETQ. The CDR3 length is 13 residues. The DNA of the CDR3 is TGCGCCAGCAGCAAGACAGTTTCCTACGAGCAGTACTTC. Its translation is CASSKTVSYEQYF.

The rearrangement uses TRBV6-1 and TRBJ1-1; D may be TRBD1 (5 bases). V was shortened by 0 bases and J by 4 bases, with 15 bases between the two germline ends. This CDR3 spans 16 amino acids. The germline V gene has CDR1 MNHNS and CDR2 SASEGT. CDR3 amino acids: CASSEAAGGGSTEAFF. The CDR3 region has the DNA TGTGCCAGCAGTGAAGCTGCCGGGGGGGGATCCACTGAAGCTTTCTTT.

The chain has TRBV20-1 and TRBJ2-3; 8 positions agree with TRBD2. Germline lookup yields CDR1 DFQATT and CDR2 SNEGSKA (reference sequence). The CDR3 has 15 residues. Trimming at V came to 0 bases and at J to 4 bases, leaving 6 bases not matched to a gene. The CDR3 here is CSARDYGTSPDTQYF. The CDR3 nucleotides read TGCAGTGCTAGAGATTACGGGACTAGTCCAGATACGCAGTATTTT.

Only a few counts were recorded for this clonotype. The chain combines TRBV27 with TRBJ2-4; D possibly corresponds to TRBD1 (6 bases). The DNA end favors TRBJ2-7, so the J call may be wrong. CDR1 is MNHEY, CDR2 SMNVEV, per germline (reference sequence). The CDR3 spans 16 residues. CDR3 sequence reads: CASSLSLITGMHEQYF. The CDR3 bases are TGTGCCAGCAGTCTCTCCCTCATAACAGGGATGCACGAGCAGTACTTC.

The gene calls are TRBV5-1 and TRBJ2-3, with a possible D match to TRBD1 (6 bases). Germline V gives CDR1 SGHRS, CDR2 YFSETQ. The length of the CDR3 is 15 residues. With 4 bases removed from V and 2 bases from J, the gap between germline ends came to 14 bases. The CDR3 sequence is CASSRTDSFTDTQYF. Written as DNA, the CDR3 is TGCGCCAGCAGCCGAACGGACAGTTTCACAGATACGCAGTATTTT. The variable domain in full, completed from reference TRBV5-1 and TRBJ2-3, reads KAGVTQTPRYLIKTRGQQVTLSCSPISGHRSVSWYQQTPGQGLQFLFEYFSETQRNKGNFPGRFSGRQFSNSRSEMNVSTLELGDSALYLCASSRTDSFTDTQYFGPGTRLTVL.

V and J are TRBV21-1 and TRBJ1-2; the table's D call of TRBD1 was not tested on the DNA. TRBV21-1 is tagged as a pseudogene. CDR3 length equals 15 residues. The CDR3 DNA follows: TGTGCCAGCAGCAAAGGGGGGTCGCCGGACTATGGCTACACCTTC. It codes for CASSKGGSPDYGYTF.

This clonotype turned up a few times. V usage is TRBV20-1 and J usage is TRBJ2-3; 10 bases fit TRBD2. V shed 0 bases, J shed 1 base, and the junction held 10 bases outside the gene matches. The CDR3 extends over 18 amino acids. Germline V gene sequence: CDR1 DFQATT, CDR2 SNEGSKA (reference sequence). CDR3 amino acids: CSARDLAGGPRGTDTQYF. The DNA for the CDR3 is TGCAGTGCTAGAGATTTAGCGGGAGGCCCTAGAGGCACAGATACGCAGTATTTT.

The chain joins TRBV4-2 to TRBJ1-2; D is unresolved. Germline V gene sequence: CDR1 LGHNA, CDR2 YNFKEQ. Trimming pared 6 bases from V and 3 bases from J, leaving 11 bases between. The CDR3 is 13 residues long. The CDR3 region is CASSRPADYGYTF. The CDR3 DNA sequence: TGTGCCAGCAGTCGACCGGCCGACTATGGCTACACCTTC.

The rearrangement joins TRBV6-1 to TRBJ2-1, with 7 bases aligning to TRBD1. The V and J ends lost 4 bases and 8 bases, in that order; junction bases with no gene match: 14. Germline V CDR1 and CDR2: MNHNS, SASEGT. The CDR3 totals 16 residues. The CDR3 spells CASSVGVVGTVDEQFF. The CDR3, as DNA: TGTGCCAGCAGTGTTGGGGTAGTCGGGACAGTCGATGAGCAGTTCTTC.

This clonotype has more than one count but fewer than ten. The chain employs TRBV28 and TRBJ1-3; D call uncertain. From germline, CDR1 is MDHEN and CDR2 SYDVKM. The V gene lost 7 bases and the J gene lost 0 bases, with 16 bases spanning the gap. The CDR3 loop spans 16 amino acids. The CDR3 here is CASTRRSGFSGNTIYF. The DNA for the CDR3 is TGTGCCAGCACCCGGAGATCGGGGTTCTCTGGAAACACCATATATTTT.

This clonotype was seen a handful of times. Written as DNA, the CDR3 is TGTGCCAGCAGCCAGCGAGACTCCTACAATGAGCAGTTCTTC. Its protein product is CASSQRDSYNEQFF. The chain has TRBV3-1 and TRBJ2-1; D not certain. V was pared by 3 bases and J by 0 bases, with 6 bases between. From germline, CDR1 is LGHDT and CDR2 YNNKEL (reference sequence). This CDR3 has 14 amino acids.

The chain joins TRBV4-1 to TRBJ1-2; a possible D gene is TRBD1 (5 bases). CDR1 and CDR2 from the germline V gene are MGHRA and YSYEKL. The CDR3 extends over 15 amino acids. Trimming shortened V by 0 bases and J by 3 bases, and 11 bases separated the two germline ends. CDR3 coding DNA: TGCGCCAGCAGCCAAGAAGGAGGGACGTACTATGGCTACACCTTC. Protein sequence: CASSQEGGTYYGYTF.

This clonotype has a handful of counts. The CDR3 DNA sequence: TGCAGTGCTAGGCGCACTAGCGGAGCCTACGAGCAGTACTTC. It encodes CSARRTSGAYEQYF. The chain couples TRBV20-1 to TRBJ2-7, with 8 bases lining up with TRBD2. The CDR3 loop spans 14 amino acids. Per the germline V gene, CDR1 is DFQATT and CDR2 is SNEGSKA (reference sequence). With 3 bases clipped from V and 2 bases from J, the junction kept 6 bases outside the gene matches.